Listed here are 9 T cell receptor beta chains from one sample, sequenced in a study of CD8+CD57+ T cells in acquired aplastic anemia. In patients chosen for sequencing, flow cytometry had shown CD8+CD57+ cell expansion. Profiling of TCR beta VDJ combinations and CDR3 sequences used genomic DNA as template. TCRdb processed the reads anew with MiXCR; each CDR3 protein has one entry. The data hold around 250,000 distinct CDR3 sequences, with 82% observed a single time. What was sequenced was sorted CD4+, CD8+, or CD8+CD57+ T cells (not recorded which) from PBMCs. These receptors originate from a human donor with aplastic anemia.

The rearrangement links TRBV7-6 to TRBJ2-7, with TRBD2 matching over 7 bases. Trimming removed 3 bases from V and 3 bases from J; junction bases left unmatched: 17. The CDR3 is 18 residues long. The germline V gene has CDR1 SGHVS and CDR2 FNYEAQ. The CDR3 here is CASSFRGGNEHLFYEQYV. CDR3 sequence (DNA): TGTGCCAGCAGCTTTCGGGGAGGGAATGAGCACCTCTTCTACGAGCAGTACGTC.

This clonotype has a single count. The gene calls are TRBV10-3 and TRBJ2-1; D possibly matches TRBD1 or TRBD2 (5 bases each). The J call may not be correct, given that the DNA end is closer to TRBJ2-7. Germline CDR1 ENHRY, CDR2 SYGVKD. This CDR3 has 16 amino acids. CDR3 protein: CASRTPGQADPAEQYV. Here the CDR3 DNA reads TGTGCCAGCAGGACACCGGGGCAGGCGGACCCGGCCGAGCAGTACGTC.

In regard to this clonotype: This likely comes from a read error, as the CDR3 has no conserved phenylalanine or tryptophan at its end. It is unclear where the CDR3 begins or ends on the DNA, so no DNA is shown, and the CDR3 is as TCRdb lists it. This chain joins TRBV2 and TRBJ1-1; the DNA was not used to check the table's D call, TRBD1. The CDR3 is 16 residues long, counting both termini. Per the germline V gene, CDR1 is SNHLY and CDR2 is FYNNEI. The CDR3 reads CASGDGGTDTHYFGPG.

This clonotype was detected many times. The junction departs from germline at one end; a sequencing error may be responsible. The chain employs TRBV2 and TRBJ2-1, with D tentatively TRBD1 or TRBD2 (6 bases each). CDR1 and CDR2 (germline): SNHLY, FYNNEI. CDR3 length equals 13 residues. The CDR3 loop reads CASGDGGTHEQFF. For the CDR3, the DNA is TGTGCCAGCGGGGACGGGGGCACCCATGAGCAGTTTTTC.

The rearrangement uses TRBV7-8 and TRBJ1-2; D gene unclear. The CDR3 has 11 residues. Germline V CDR1 and CDR2: SGHVS, FQNEAQ. The ends were cut back, 4 bases at V and 4 bases at J, with 4 bases in the middle. The CDR3 nucleotides read TGTGCCAGCAGCTCGACCTATGGCTACACCTTC. This codes for CASSSTYGYTF. The variable domain in full, completed from reference TRBV7-8 and TRBJ1-2, reads GAGVSQSPRYKVAKRGQDVALRCDPISGHVSLFWYQQALGQGPEFLTYFQNEAQLDKSGLPSDRFFAERPEGSVSTLKIQRTQQEDSAVYLCASSSTYGYTFGSGTRLTVV.

The chain is built from TRBV7-2 and TRBJ2-2; 7 positions agree with TRBD1. The CDR3 contains 17 residues. The germline V gene encodes CDR1 SGHTA and CDR2 FQGNSA. V lost 4 bases to trimming and J lost 11 bases; unmatched junction nucleotides: 19. The CDR3 here is CASSWTGVSRTYNELFF. CDR3 DNA: TGTGCCAGCAGCTGGACAGGTGTTAGTAGGACCTACAATGAGCTGTTTTTT. The whole variable domain, remainder taken from reference TRBV7-2 and TRBJ2-2, is GAGVSQSPSNKVTEKGKDVELRCDPISGHTALYWYRQSLGQGLEFLIYFQGNSAPDKSGLPSDRFSAERTGGSVSTLTIQRTQQEDSAVYLCASSWTGVSRTYNELFFGEGSRLTVL.

The chain links TRBV19 to TRBJ1-2; 9 nucleotides match TRBD1. Germline CDR1 LNHDA, CDR2 SQIVND (reference sequence). V lost 7 bases, J lost 0 bases, and 3 bases stayed unmatched. CDR3 length: 14 residues. The CDR3 reads CASTGDRANYGYTF. In DNA, the CDR3 is TGTGCCAGTACCGGGGACAGGGCTAACTATGGCTACACCTTC.

The V and J genes are TRBV7-2 and TRBJ2-7, with D unresolved. The length of the CDR3 is 12 residues. Germline CDR1 reads SGHTA; CDR2 reads FQGNSA. The ends were cut back, 2 bases at V and 13 bases at J, with 15 bases in the middle. Here the CDR3 reads CASSLTGPADYF. As DNA, the CDR3 is TGTGCCAGCAGCTTAACGGGCCCCGCCGACTACTTC.

This rearrangement joins TRBV7-8 to TRBJ2-5; D is perhaps TRBD1 or TRBD2 (5 bases each). The CDR3 length is 15 residues. The germline gives CDR1 SGHVS, CDR2 FQNEAQ. Trimming cost V 0 bases and J 14 bases, with 22 bases left between them. The CDR3 here is CASSLAEGTKTTYYF. The CDR3 nucleotides read TGTGCCAGCAGCTTAGCGGAAGGGACCAAAACGACGTATTACTTC.